One sample yielded the 3 T cell receptor beta chains listed below, sequenced in a study of CD8 T cells in Susac syndrome. When the RNA was reverse transcribed, random hexamers were used with an input of roughly 0.45 to 1 ug. TCRdb reprocessed the immunoSEQ multiplex PCR reads with MiXCR, giving one entry per CDR3 protein. The sample carries about 110,000 distinct CDR3 sequences, less than 97% recorded once. The sequenced material came from CD4+ T cells from PBMCs. These TCRs come from a human donor in good health.

This chain connects TRBV28 to TRBJ2-7; TRBD1 matches at 7 bases. Per germline, CDR1 MDHEN and CDR2 SYDVKM. J gave up 6 bases and V 3 bases, and 11 bases lay outside the gene matches. The CDR3 is made up of 15 amino acids. The CDR3 DNA sequence: TGTGCCAGCAGTTTTCATAAGGGGGCACTGGTCGAGCAGTACTTC. It specifies CASSFHKGALVEQYF.

A single count supports this clonotype. In DNA form, the CDR3 reads TGCAGCGTAGGGACTAGCGGGAGTAAGCCCGGGGAGCTGTTTTTT. This gives the protein CSVGTSGSKPGELFF. The genes are TRBV29-1 and TRBJ2-2; TRBD2 agrees at 14 bases. The germline CDR1 and CDR2 sequences are SQVTM and ANQGSEA. This CDR3 is built from 15 residues. V shed 6 bases, J shed 6 bases, and the junction held 6 bases outside the gene matches.

The chain joins TRBV30 to TRBJ2-4; D is ambiguous. The CDR3 has 12 amino acids. V lost 6 bases and J lost 0, with 6 bases in between. The V gene's germline CDR1 is GTSNPN and CDR2 SVGIG (reference sequence). CDR3 DNA: TGTGCCTGCTACCTAGCCAAAAACATTCAGTACTTC. Protein sequence: CACYLAKNIQYF. The full variable domain, with the rest looked up from reference TRBV30 and TRBJ2-4, is SQTIHQWPATLVQPVGSPLSLECTVEGTSNPNLYWYRQAAGRGLQLLFYSVGIGQISSEVPQNLSASRPQDRQFILSSKKLLLSDSGFYLCACYLAKNIQYFGAGTRLSVL.